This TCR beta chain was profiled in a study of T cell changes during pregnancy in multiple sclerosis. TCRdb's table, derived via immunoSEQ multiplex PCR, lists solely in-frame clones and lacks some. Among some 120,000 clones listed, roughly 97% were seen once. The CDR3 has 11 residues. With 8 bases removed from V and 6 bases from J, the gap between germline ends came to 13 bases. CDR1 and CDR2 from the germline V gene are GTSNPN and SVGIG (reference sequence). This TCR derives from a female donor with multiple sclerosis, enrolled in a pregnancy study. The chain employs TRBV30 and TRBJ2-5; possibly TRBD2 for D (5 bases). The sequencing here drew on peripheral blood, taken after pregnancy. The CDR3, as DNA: TGTGCCGGCAGCGGTAGTCAGACCCAGTACTTC. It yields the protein CAGSGSQTQYF.